This passage covers 3 T cell receptor beta chains from one sample sequenced in a study of T cells in Graves' hyperthyroidism and ophthalmopathy. The investigators amplified TCR beta CDR3 regions from RNA transcripts. In the first-round RT-PCR of the TCR CDR3, the HTBI primer set was used. TCRdb processed the multiplex PCR reads anew with MiXCR; each CDR3 protein has one entry. The sample shows fewer than 900,000 distinct CDR3 sequences, approximately 18% of them seen only once. Sequenced material: blood. The source is a woman aged 50 to 60 with Graves' hyperthyroidism that later progressed to Graves' ophthalmopathy.

The chain carries TRBV19 and TRBJ1-5, with D unclear. Looked up from germline, CDR1 is LNHDA and CDR2 is SQIVND (reference sequence). The CDR3 contains 14 residues. The V and J ends lost 5 bases and 3 bases respectively, with 11 bases between them. The CDR3 bases are TGTGCCAGTAGTCCCCGCGCGGCCAATCAGCCCCAGCATTTT. The encoded protein is CASSPRAANQPQHF.

This clonotype was picked up many times. This chain connects TRBV30 to TRBJ2-7, with TRBD1 matching over 7 bases. The CDR3 covers 12 residues. CDR1 is GTSNPN, CDR2 SVGIG, per germline (reference sequence). Germline trimming cut 5 bases from V and 6 bases from J; bases unmatched to any gene: 7. As DNA, the CDR3 is TGTGCCTGGGGCGAAAACAGGGGCGAGCAGTACTTC. Protein sequence: CAWGENRGEQYF.

The chain is built from TRBV12-3 or TRBV12-4 and TRBJ2-2, with D perhaps assigned TRBD1 or TRBD2 (7 bases each). V shed 4 bases and J shed 4 bases, with 13 bases lying between them. CDR3 length: 15 amino acids. CDR3 coding DNA: TGTGCCAGCAGTTACCTCAGGGGGGGCACCGGGGAGCTGTTTTTT. Encoded protein: CASSYLRGGTGELFF.